This T cell receptor beta chain was retrieved from a study of T-cell reconstitution after alpha-beta-depleted transplantation in children. Regarding this clonotype: Its specificity is unknown.

The CDR3 extends over 14 amino acids. Germline trimming cut 3 bases from V and 10 bases from J; bases unmatched to any gene: 7. Germline CDR1 SGHDN, CDR2 FVKESK. General study points: Several hundred expanded graft clones reportedly supplied alpha-beta T cells about two months after transplant.

Researchers prepared the TCRbeta library using unique molecular identifiers, the study reports. Each CDR3 protein gets one entry after TCRdb re-called the PCR reads with MiXCR. The data show approximately 190,000 distinct CDR3 sequences, approximately 8.4% seen once. This specimen was PBMCs, mostly from graft donor cells, taken 360 days after TCRalphabeta/CD19-depleted stem cell transplant. V gene TRBV14 combines with J gene TRBJ2-1; TRBD2 agrees at 9 bases. The TCR comes from a male patient between 2 and 10 years old who had a stem cell transplant for acute myeloid leukemia, so the T cells may come from the graft donor. The CDR3 DNA reads as TGTGCCAGCAGCCAGTCTAGCGGGGTCGGAGAGCAGTTCTTC. It is translated as CASSQSSGVGEQFF. Drawing the rest from reference TRBV14 and TRBJ2-1, the complete variable domain is EAGVTQFPSHSVIEKGQTVTLRCDPISGHDNLYWYRRVMGKEIKFLLHFVKESKQDESGMPNNRFLAERTGGTYSTLKVQPAELEDSGVYFCASSQSSGVGEQFFGPGTRLTVL.